This T cell receptor beta chain stems from a study of tumor-infiltrating lymphocytes in localized non-small cell lung cancer (dated by TCRdb to about 2021). With regard to the full study: Patients whose samples were collected after neoadjuvant chemotherapy, as well as both smokers and never-smokers and several histologies, were included in the cohort. Resected tumor tissue and uninvolved lung tissue described as non-adjacent to the tumor were contributed by each patient, with both tissues obtained from the same patient. TCR sequencing was one of several integrated assays, alongside flow cytometry, multiplex immunofluorescence, RNA-seq, exome sequencing and proteomics, applied to the same patients. The overall ICON cohort was composed of about 150 surgical patients with localized non-small cell lung cancer whose tumors were resected. A total of more than 50 patients were part of the paired comparison of immunoSEQ T-cell fraction between tumor and uninvolved lung.

Remarks on this clone: Which antigen it targets is not known. No quality values exist for individual bases; no much larger clone is one base distant.

ICON enrollment began in the first half of 2016, and the last patient was enrolled in the second half of 2018. A subcohort of around 76 patients provided fresh tumor and matched uninvolved tissue for in-depth immune analyses, with TCR sequencing among those analyses. No cell sorting was done, and TCR sequencing was instead run on DNA isolated from bulk tissue. On the study overall, not on this receptor specifically: Assay coverage differed among patients according to how much tissue was available, so only a subset of the cohort had TCR sequencing. Tumor T-cell fraction from TCR sequencing was not associated with recurrence-free survival (p = 0.61). Because different assays used different pieces of the same tissue, technical variation could not be distinguished from intratumor heterogeneity. The TCR-derived T-cell fraction showed no difference between the flow cytometry-defined immunotypes IM1 (good prognosis) and IM2 (poor prognosis). TCRbeta sequencing supported higher T cell infiltration in tumors than in uninvolved lung tissue, consistent with immunofluorescence CD3 counts.

The V end loses 2 bases and the J end loses 5 bases, and a stretch of 9 bases separates them. CDR1 is given as SGHAT and CDR2 as FQDESV, both from the germline V gene (reference sequence). The CDR3, from cysteine to phenylalanine, totals 13 residues. Kept here is only the CDR3 DNA, which spans 39 bases and is read in frame from base 1. The immunoSEQ assay used for TCR sequencing gave the T-cell fraction in both tumor and uninvolved lung tissue. Concerning the study's data processing: For survival analysis, patients were split into high (upper tertile) and low (lower two tertiles) T-cell fraction groups and compared by log-rank test. A signed-rank test was used to check for differences in T-cell fraction between paired tumor and uninvolved lung. This immuneACCESS table, as held by TCRdb, lists in-frame sequences with V and J called but not all clones. Of the missing ones, under half trace to an unresolved V gene in checked studies; the others have no known cause. V, J and clone size are taken as reported in that table, and D and trimming were inferred from the DNA itself. The sample contains 15,000 to 20,000 clones, 55% to 75% of them found a single time. The biggest ten clones account for 6.5% of the sample.

The chain couples TRBV11-1 to TRBJ1-1, with TRBD1 as a weak D call on 6 bases. The clonotype comes from a human donor with non-small cell lung cancer. The sequenced sample was lung tumor tissue. The DNA sequence is TGTGCCAGCAGCTTAACCACAGGGACTGAAGCTTTCTTT. Its amino acids are CASSLTTGTEAFF.